One sample yielded the 10 T cell receptor beta chains listed below, sequenced in a study of T cells after yellow fever vaccination. TCRdb ran MiXCR on the 5' RACE reads and lists one entry per CDR3 protein. This sample has hundreds of thousands of distinct CDR3 sequences, with 8% to 10% found just once. Material: PBMCs, obtained on the day of the first yellow fever vaccination. These receptors all come from a man between 18 and 35 years old who received the YFV17D yellow fever vaccine.

With regard to this clonotype: One base away lies a much larger clone, so this may be a sequencing read error. This sequence joins TRBV4-3 and TRBJ1-1; D uncertain. The CDR3 sequence is 13 residues long. V was shortened by 0 bases and J by 5 bases, with 7 bases between the two germline ends. The germline V gene encodes CDR1 LGHNA and CDR2 YSLEER. CDR3 sequence (DNA): TGCGCCAGCAGCCAAGATGAAGGGACTGAAGCTTTCTTT. It is translated as CASSQDEGTEAFF.

This clonotype was seen a few times. This chain joins TRBV7-2 and TRBJ2-5; 9 nucleotides match TRBD1. This CDR3 is built from 14 residues. Germline values: CDR1 SGHTA, CDR2 FQGNSA. J gave up 5 bases and V 6 bases, and 7 bases lay outside the gene matches. CDR3 residues: CASRFTGGAETQYF. DNA for the CDR3: TGTGCCAGCAGATTTACAGGGGGCGCGGAGACCCAGTACTTC. Using reference TRBV7-2 and TRBJ2-5 for the parts outside the CDR3, the full variable domain is GAGVSQSPSNKVTEKGKDVELRCDPISGHTALYWYRQSLGQGLEFLIYFQGNSAPDKSGLPSDRFSAERTGGSVSTLTIQRTQQEDSAVYLCASRFTGGAETQYFGPGTRLLVL.

The chain carries TRBV28 and TRBJ2-3; D ambiguous. The CDR3 runs 15 residues. V was trimmed by 6 bases and J by 6 bases, leaving 19 bases between them. Germline CDR1 reads MDHEN; CDR2 reads SYDVKM. The CDR3 bases are TGTGCCAGCAGCTCGCCCTCACCTCATGGGGATACGCAGTATTTT. This encodes CASSSPSPHGDTQYF.

This clonotype has a handful of counts. This chain connects TRBV20-1 to TRBJ1-5; unclear D gene. The CDR3 runs to 12 residues. CDR1 DFQATT and CDR2 SNEGSKA come from the germline V gene (reference sequence). Trimming shortened V by 4 bases and J by 0 bases, and 4 bases separated the two germline ends. The CDR3 coding sequence is TGCAGTGCTAAATCTAGCAATCAGCCCCAGCATTTT. Its protein product is CSAKSSNQPQHF.

This clonotype showed up just a few times. The chain is built from TRBV19 and TRBJ2-3, with TRBD2 as a possible D gene (5 bases). Germline loops: CDR1 LNHDA, CDR2 SQIVND (reference sequence). The ends were cut back, 6 bases at V and 8 bases at J, with 15 bases in the middle. The CDR3 totals 13 residues. CDR3 sequence (DNA): TGTGCCAGTAGCCCATCGGCGGGTCGTACGCAGTATTTT. This gives the protein CASSPSAGRTQYF.

This clonotype was recorded at least ten times. This sequence joins TRBV12-3 or TRBV12-4 and TRBJ2-1; possibly TRBD1 for D (6 bases). The CDR3 runs to 12 residues. Between the trimmed V and J ends, which lost 6 bases and 7 bases, there was a span of 10 bases. CDR3 sequence: CASRRGSNEQFF. The CDR3 coding sequence is TGTGCCAGCAGGAGGGGGAGTAATGAGCAGTTCTTC.

This chain joins TRBV18 and TRBJ1-1, with D tentatively TRBD1 (6 bases). The V gene lost 4 bases and the J gene lost 3 bases, with 15 bases spanning the gap. Germline loops: CDR1 KGHSH, CDR2 LQKENI. The CDR3 spans 15 residues. As DNA, the CDR3 is TGTGCCAGCTCACGAAACAGGGATTCGGACACTGAAGCTTTCTTT. Its protein is CASSRNRDSDTEAFF. The full variable domain, its missing parts supplied by reference TRBV18 and TRBJ1-1, is NAGVMQNPRHLVRRRGQEARLRCSPMKGHSHVYWYRQLPEEGLKFMVYLQKENIIDESGMPKERFSAEFPKEGPSILRIQQVVRGDSAAYFCASSRNRDSDTEAFFGQGTRLTVV.

V and J are TRBV4-3 and TRBJ2-5, with 9 bases aligning to TRBD1. The CDR3 is made up of 19 amino acids. CDR1 and CDR2 (germline): LGHNA, YSLEER. J gave up 5 bases and V 4 bases, and 20 bases lay outside the gene matches. The CDR3 sequence is CASSPRDRAPTGFCETQYF. The DNA for the CDR3 is TGCGCCAGCAGCCCCCGGGACAGGGCACCCACTGGGTTTTGCGAGACCCAGTACTTC.

This chain links TRBV7-2 with TRBJ1-2; no clear D. This CDR3 spans 15 amino acids. V lost 5 bases to trimming and J lost 4 bases, with 17 bases between them. Looked up from germline, CDR1 is SGHTA and CDR2 is FQGNSA. In DNA, the CDR3 is TGTGCCAGCAGCCCAGGTCCGGGCGTGTCCTATGGCTACACCTTC. Translating gives CASSPGPGVSYGYTF.

The CDR3: CASSTGTTDNEQFF. For the CDR3, the DNA is TGTGCCAGCAGCACCGGGACCACAGACAATGAGCAGTTCTTC. J is TRBJ2-1 and V is TRBV5-4; D possibly matches TRBD1 or TRBD2 (5 bases each). The CDR3 is 14 residues long. The germline V gene has CDR1 SGHNT and CDR2 YYREEE (reference sequence). V lost 4 bases, J lost 5 bases, and 13 bases lay in between.